This TCR beta chain was sequenced during a study of cytomegalovirus exposure and HLA in healthy donors. Study-wide results and limits: A missense variant in DCLRE1C was later tied to TCR beta V- and J-gene trimming. Immune exposure information available was restricted to CMV serostatus. Some V segments, including TRBV6-2 and TRBV6-3, were excluded as indistinguishable.

The PCR employed 60 Vbeta primers together with 13 Jbeta primers. TCRdb's table, derived via immunoSEQ multiplex PCR, lists solely in-frame clones and lacks some. This repertoire shows about 100,000 clones, around 80% found once; its top ten account for around 1.2%. This CDR3 spans 14 amino acids. V lost 6 bases and J 4 bases, leaving 14 bases between the germline ends. The germline CDR1 and CDR2 sequences are MNHEY and SVGAGI. On this clone: Its antigen is as yet unknown.

The specimen was PBMCs. V gene TRBV6-5 combines with J gene TRBJ2-3; perhaps TRBD1 as D (5 bases). The TCR was taken from a woman between 18 and 30 years old in good health and CMV-seronegative. The CDR3 bases are TGTGCCAGCAGCCAAGGGGCTAGGCCAGATACGCAGTATTTT. It encodes CASSQGARPDTQYF.